This paragraph reports one TCR beta chain. Its target is not known. The data are from a study of T cell responses to AZD1222 COVID-19 vaccine. The overall study: Researchers grouped second doses given at about 4 or about 12 weeks into one pool. Study-wide results and caveats: Repertoire sampling occurred only after the peak T cell response. Possibly, clonal diversity was underestimated; donors were largely white British and included more females.

This CDR3 region has 11 residues. Germline CDR1 and CDR2: DFQATT and SNEGSKA (reference sequence). V was cut by 3 bases and J by 9 bases, with 9 bases left in between. Measured with immunoSEQ multiplex PCR; TCRdb has only the in-frame clones, and not every one. In the table there are some 120,000 clones, 85% to 90% of which are singletons. The origin of this receptor is an adult in good health. The source material was peripheral blood, sampled on day 0 of AZD1222 vaccination. J is TRBJ2-1 and V is TRBV20-1; no clear D. The CDR3 protein is CSASVRSEQFF. DNA for the CDR3: TGCAGTGCTAGCGTGCGGAGTGAGCAGTTCTTC.